Included here is one T cell receptor (beta chain) sequence, with context. What antigen it recognizes has not been identified. Base qualities are not recorded, but no much larger clone differs from it by a single base. This entry belongs to a study of shared clonotypes between healthy human individuals (dated by TCRdb to between 2020 and 2021). Regarding the study in general: A few men and a couple of women, aged 18 to 49 years, made up the cohort. For each donor, three plates each were used for CD4 naive and CD4 memory, two plates were used for CD8 naive, and one plate was used for CD8 memory. Blood TCR repertoires of several healthy adults were deeply sequenced to estimate repertoire size and the extent of clonotype sharing between individuals. Libraries were prepared and TCR repertoires were sequenced by different laboratories using diverse techniques, in order to increase sequencing depth and limit assay-specific biases. Per donor, leukapheresis produced somewhere between about 0.9 and 9.5 billion PBMCs. The investigation overall reported the following: The genetic and exposure-history diversity represented was limited by the small number of donors. Naive subsets generally had larger estimated clonotype richness than memory subsets did. Incomplete sequencing was indicated by rarefaction of sorted-subset datasets, despite the large sequencing depth. Based on pairwise subsampling, the degree of clonotype sharing among donors was expected to be affected by sequencing depth. Sampling was restricted to blood, and TCR repertoires in tissues likely differ from the TCR repertoires found in blood. Around 5% of naive CD4, approximately 3.7% of naive CD8, around 2.3% of memory CD4, and 0.35% to 0.4% of memory CD8 clonotypes were shared across several donors. Compared with non-shared clonotypes, the clonotypes found in all four sorted-subset donors had higher generation probabilities.

TCR CDR3 regions were amplified from genomic DNA by multiplex PCR using the deep immunoSEQ assay. For each cell subset, the extracted genomic DNA was distributed evenly across all wells of several immunoSEQ 96-well plates, and each plate served as one replicate. For sorted subsets, each replicate PCR was loaded with about 200 ng genomic DNA, equivalent to 25,000 to 30,000 T cell genomes. Purified libraries were quantified with a Qubit 3.0 fluorometer, sized on a Bioanalyzer 2100, and re-quantified with the KAPA Library Quantification kit. A separate single-read 150-cycle Illumina NextSeq 550 flow cell was used to sequence each immunoSEQ 96-well plate. On the study's bioinformatics: Because only junctional sequences without quality scores were contained in the immunoSEQ output, filtering matching that applied to full-length reads could not be performed. Sequences were annotated with PyIR, a Python wrapper for IgBLAST v1.9, and V/J genes and CDR3 were assigned using IMGT germline references. Reads were filtered out if the reads had weak V/J assignments (E-value above 1e-6), no CDR3, stop codons, out-of-frame junctions, or ambiguous translated residues. A V3J clonotype was defined by an identical inferred V gene, J gene, and CDR3 amino acid sequence. Percentage overlap between repertoires was computed as shared unique clonotypes divided by the size of the smaller repertoire. Three approaches were used to assess repertoire richness: RTK rarefaction, the Chao1 estimator, and Recon v2.1 estimates of unobserved clonotypes. Generation probabilities were computed with OLGA for all TCRbeta clonotypes obtained by the gDNA method from several donors. As stored in TCRdb, this immuneACCESS dataset retains in-frame rearrangements with V and J assigned. A fraction of the clones does not appear; measured against another copy, unresolved V genes explain less than half of the discrepancy, and the remainder lacks a known reason. V, J and clone size are taken as reported in that table, and D and trimming were inferred from the DNA itself. For this sample the table gives some 1.4 million clones, of which approximately 96% were detected only once. Over 1% of the sample is in the top ten clones.

Healthy HIV-negative adults with no recently reported acute infections or vaccinations were included as donors. Every donor was a Caucasian adult living in Nashville, Tennessee, USA. Magnetic negative selection was used to enrich CD4+ T cells, after which naive cells were positively selected on CD45RA and the negative fraction became the memory subset. After blood collection by leukapheresis, PBMCs were isolated using Ficoll-Histopaque density gradient centrifugation and then cryopreserved in the vapor phase of liquid nitrogen. Analytical flow cytometry was used to check the purity and quantity of each magnetically sorted T cell population. From each sorted fraction, genomic DNA was isolated and quantified by UV absorbance on a Nanodrop 2000c. A distance of 18 bases separates the germline ends of V and J, which lose 6 bases and 0 bases respectively. Taken from the germline V gene, the CDR1 and CDR2 loops are MGHDK and SYGVNS. From the cysteine through the phenylalanine, the CDR3 covers 18 amino acids. Only the CDR3 portion is preserved as DNA: 54 bases, with reading frame beginning at the first base.

This clonotype was obtained from a man aged 25 to 40 in good health. The sample comprised naive CD4+ T cells sorted from blood. In light of the paper, this sample's cell subset or site label describes: CD45RA+ positively selected. The chain was built from TRBV25-1 and TRBJ2-6, with no confidently assigned D gene. The DNA is TGTGCCAGCAGCCAACAACCTCCTGTAGGCTCTGGGGCCAACGTCCTGACTTTC. It specifies CASSQQPPVGSGANVLTF.